This T cell receptor beta chain was identified in a study of metastatic and nonmetastatic thyroid tumors. Overall study findings and caveats: It was reportedly found that TCR beta diversity was significantly higher in malignant thyroid tumors than in benign nodules, a difference seen in both blood and tumor samples.

This clone was seen more than once but under ten times. Antigen unknown. Every patient underwent thyroid surgery untreated. Germline CDR1 DFQATT, CDR2 SNEGSKA (reference sequence). V dropped 3 bases and J dropped 2; count of bases not matched to a gene: 10. This CDR3 has 16 amino acids. Per the original data handling: Across clinicopathological groups, CDR3 differences served as the basis for building a distant-metastasis classifier for papillary thyroid cancer. TCRdb recomputed clones from the PCR reads via MiXCR. TCRdb, not the authors, supplied the V and J calls. The repertoire holds around 14,000 clones, with roughly 4% as singletons.

The receptor was isolated from a female donor with papillary thyroid cancer or a benign thyroid nodule (not recorded which). Some clones in this sample may be carry-over from other donors' samples. This sequence joins TRBV20-1 and TRBJ2-7; 10 bases match TRBD1. The sequenced sample was tumor tissue. As DNA, the CDR3 is TGCAGTGCTAGGCCAATGGACGGGACAGGGGCCTACGAGCAGTACTTC. It encodes CSARPMDGTGAYEQYF.